Sequencing of this TCR beta chain was carried out in a study of post-analysis software for immune sequencing data. The study's findings and limits: Strong same-batch co-clustering of samples appeared with F measure clustering.

Every TCR beta cDNA library bore unique molecular identifiers. TCRdb reprocessed the PCR reads with MiXCR, giving one entry per CDR3 protein. The sample shows roughly 800,000 distinct CDR3 sequences, about 53% of them seen only once. Regarding this clonotype: Its antigen is unknown.

Sequenced: blood. The receptor was derived from a girl aged 10 to 17 with multiple sclerosis.

The CDR3 nucleotides are TGTGCCAGCAGTTCACTCCTCTCGCAGGGGGCGAGAGAGCAGTACTTC. Translated: CASSSLLSQGAREQYF. V is TRBV3-1 and J is TRBJ2-7; 8 bases fit TRBD1. Per the germline V gene, CDR1 is LGHDT and CDR2 is YNNKEL (reference sequence). Trimming cost V 6 bases and J 7 bases; bases outside gene matches: 17. The CDR3 is made up of 16 amino acids.